The 28 T cell receptor beta chains listed next were all sequenced from one sample in a study of T cells in Graves' hyperthyroidism and ophthalmopathy (dated by TCRdb to about 2019). Libraries were built with multiplex PCR. Reads for this sample came from an Illumina HiSeq 2000. Amplification of TCR beta CDR3 regions was carried out from RNA transcripts. The first round of RT-PCR for the TCR CDR3 was performed with the HTBI primer set and the Qiagen OneStep RT-PCR kit. The raw public data were reprocessed by TCRdb itself: fastp quality trimming at Q25, MiXCR clonotype calling, in-frame beta chains only. Identical CDR3 protein sequences are pooled into one entry, listed with their most common genes and DNA. The table for this sample lists 650,000 to 850,000 distinct CDR3 sequences; about 17% of them were counted only once. 16% of the sample goes to the ten largest clones. The sample taken for sequencing was blood. The receptors were sampled from a woman in her forties or fifties with Graves' hyperthyroidism that later progressed to Graves' ophthalmopathy.

This clonotype appeared many times. The V gene is TRBV2, the J gene TRBJ1-5; no firm D call. The V end was cut by 3 bases, the J end by 4 bases, with 13 bases between. The V gene's germline CDR1 is SNHLY and CDR2 FYNNEI. The CDR3 is 15 amino acids. The CDR3 spells CASSESGFGNQPQHF. The CDR3, as DNA: TGTGCCAGCAGTGAGTCAGGTTTTGGGAATCAGCCCCAGCATTTT.

The V and J genes are TRBV3-1 and TRBJ2-2; weak D call: TRBD2 (6 bases). Germline assignment: CDR1 LGHDT and CDR2 YNNKEL (reference sequence). The CDR3 consists of 14 residues. V dropped 8 bases and J dropped 1 base, with 11 bases sitting between them. CDR3 DNA: TGTGCCAGCCGTCCGGGGGAGAACACCGGGGAGCTGTTTTTT. This sequence encodes CASRPGENTGELFF.

This clonotype occurred many times. V gene TRBV2 combines with J gene TRBJ2-5; D is ambiguous. The CDR3 has 14 amino acids. The V end was cut by 11 bases, the J end by 1 base, with 17 bases between. CDR1 is SNHLY and CDR2 is FYNNEI in the germline V gene. The CDR3 loop is CACVEQEFQETQYF. The DNA for the CDR3 is TGTGCCTGCGTCGAGCAGGAGTTCCAAGAGACCCAGTACTTC.

This clonotype was counted ten times or more. The rearrangement links TRBV2 to TRBJ1-1; D might be TRBD1 (5 bases). The CDR3 spans 13 residues. V dropped 4 bases and J dropped 1 base, with 7 bases sitting between them. The germline gives CDR1 SNHLY, CDR2 FYNNEI. DNA of the CDR3: TGTGCCAGCAGTGGACAGCCGAACACTGAAGCTTTCTTT. Translated, it gives CASSGQPNTEAFF.

There are many counts of this clonotype. The chain recombines TRBV2 with TRBJ1-5, with a weak D call TRBD1 (6 bases). The germline V and J ends were trimmed by 3 bases and 3 bases, with 12 bases remaining between them. CDR3 length: 15 residues. Germline CDR1 and CDR2: SNHLY and FYNNEI. CDR3 sequence: CASSEEGHNNQPQHF. The CDR3 nucleotides read TGTGCCAGCAGTGAGGAGGGACACAACAATCAGCCCCAGCATTTT.

The table lists this clonotype with a few counts. This sequence joins TRBV20-1 and TRBJ2-1; the match to TRBD2 covers 15 bases. Germline CDR1 DFQATT, CDR2 SNEGSKA (reference sequence). The V and J ends lost 5 bases and 0 bases, in that order; junction bases with no gene match: 5. The CDR3 is 17 amino acids. The CDR3, as DNA: TGCAGTGCTTCCGGGACTAGCGGGGGGAGCTCCTACAATGAGCAGTTCTTC. Amino acids: CSASGTSGGSSYNEQFF.

This clonotype came up many times. The rearrangement links TRBV7-3 to TRBJ1-1; no definite D call. From germline, CDR1 is SGHTA and CDR2 FQGTGA. The length of the CDR3 is 13 residues. Trimming took off 5 bases at V and 3 bases at J, with 10 bases between the two ends. The CDR3: CASSTTADTEAFF. The CDR3 coding sequence is TGTGCCAGCAGCACAACGGCAGACACTGAAGCTTTCTTT.

The genes are TRBV5-1 and TRBJ2-2; TRBD2 is a possible D gene (6 bases). This CDR3 contains 16 residues. V was trimmed by 3 bases and J by 4 bases, leaving 16 bases between them. Germline lookup yields CDR1 SGHRS and CDR2 YFSETQ. The CDR3 sequence: CASSYTSSAITGELFF. The CDR3 nucleotides are TGCGCCAGCAGCTATACTAGCTCCGCTATCACCGGGGAGCTGTTTTTT.

The sample holds many counts of this clonotype. The V gene is TRBV6-1, the J gene TRBJ2-3; D may be TRBD2 (6 bases). CDR1 and CDR2 from the germline V gene are MNHNS and SASEGT. CDR3 length: 15 amino acids. The V end lost 6 bases, the J end lost 1 base, and 14 bases lay between the germline ends. The CDR3 region is CASSPQWGGTDTQYF. CDR3 in DNA: TGTGCCAGCAGCCCACAATGGGGGGGCACAGATACGCAGTATTTT.

In this sample, this clonotype turned up many times. The chain uses TRBV2 and TRBJ2-7, with 9 positions matching TRBD1. CDR1 is SNHLY and CDR2 is FYNNEI in the germline V gene. CDR3 size: 14 residues. Trimming at V came to 6 bases and at J to 0 bases, leaving 3 bases not matched to a gene. The CDR3 region has the DNA TGTGCCAGCAGGGACAGGGGCAGCTCCTACGAGCAGTACTTC. Its translation is CASRDRGSSYEQYF. Full variable domain (missing parts from reference TRBV2 and TRBJ2-7): EPEVTQTPSHQVTQMGQEVILRCVPISNHLYFYWYRQILGQKVEFLVSFYNNEISEKSEIFDDQFSVERPDGSNFTLKIRSTKLEDSAMYFCASRDRGSSYEQYFGPGTRLTVT.

The chain couples TRBV27 to TRBJ1-5; TRBD1 is a possible D gene (5 bases). Looked up from germline, CDR1 is MNHEY and CDR2 is SMNVEV (reference sequence). With 10 bases removed from V and 4 bases from J, the gap between germline ends came to 17 bases. The CDR3 has 14 amino acids. CDR3 loop: CATPRGTVNQPQHF. CDR3 coding DNA: TGTGCCACCCCCCGGGGGACGGTTAATCAGCCCCAGCATTTT.

The rearrangement links TRBV20-1 to TRBJ2-1; perhaps D is TRBD1 or TRBD2 (5 bases each). CDR1 and CDR2 (germline): DFQATT, SNEGSKA (reference sequence). The CDR3 spans 13 residues. V was clipped by 6 bases and J by 4 bases, with 13 bases between them. Written as DNA, the CDR3 is TGCAGTGCCCCCGGGACCACATACAATGAGCAGTTCTTC. Residues: CSAPGTTYNEQFF.

In its sample, this clonotype was seen many times. The chain links TRBV2 to TRBJ1-1; D is possibly TRBD1 (6 bases). The germline V gene encodes CDR1 SNHLY and CDR2 FYNNEI. The length of the CDR3 is 14 residues. V lost 7 bases and J lost 3, with 15 bases in between. The DNA of the CDR3 is TGTGCCAGCACCGACACCTCAGGGGACACTGAAGCTTTCTTT. Its translation is CASTDTSGDTEAFF.

Only a few counts were recorded for this clonotype. V is TRBV20-1 and J is TRBJ2-5; D is unresolved. Trimming shortened V by 2 bases and J by 4 bases, and 14 bases separated the two germline ends. This CDR3 comprises 14 residues. The germline V gene has CDR1 DFQATT and CDR2 SNEGSKA (reference sequence). The CDR3 reads CSARISLGVETQYF. DNA of the CDR3: TGCAGTGCTAGAATATCCTTAGGAGTAGAGACCCAGTACTTC.

The chain carries TRBV29-1 and TRBJ2-3; TRBD2 matches 12 bases. V lost 8 bases, J lost 3 bases, and 12 bases stayed unmatched. The CDR3 runs 16 residues. CDR1 is SQVTM and CDR2 is ANQGSEA in the germline V gene. The CDR3: CSPHVLTSGGTDTQYF. The CDR3 DNA follows: TGCAGCCCCCACGTCTTGACTAGCGGGGGAACAGATACGCAGTATTTT.

This clonotype came up a few times. This rearrangement joins TRBV10-1 to TRBJ1-2; 8 nucleotides line up with TRBD1. This CDR3 comprises 18 residues. V shed 6 bases and J 0 bases; nucleotides not matched to a gene: 15. From germline, CDR1 is WNHNN and CDR2 SYGVQD (reference sequence). Written as DNA, the CDR3 is TGCGCCAGCAGCCTCGAGGGGCGACAGGGGCCCTCTAACTATGGCTACACCTTC. Protein product: CASSLEGRQGPSNYGYTF.

V is TRBV6-1 and J is TRBJ1-2, with D unclear. The CDR3 covers 13 residues. Trimming removed 3 bases at V and 5 bases at J, with 10 bases between. The V gene's germline CDR1 is MNHNS and CDR2 SASEGT. CDR3 sequence (DNA): TGTGCCAGCAGTGACAGCGCGCAGTATGGCTACACCTTC. Translated, it gives CASSDSAQYGYTF.

In its sample, this clonotype was seen many times. The J gene is TRBJ2-5, the V gene TRBV4-1; D is undetermined. This CDR3 region has 15 residues. V was shortened by 4 bases and J by 5 bases, with 17 bases between the two germline ends. Germline V lookup: CDR1 MGHRA, CDR2 YSYEKL. In nucleotides, the CDR3 is TGCGCCAGCAGCCCCGAACCGACCCCGTCGGAGACCCAGTACTTC. Residues: CASSPEPTPSETQYF.

This clonotype occurred a few times. Given a much more abundant clone one base away, this may be a read error. CDR3 sequence: CASGGQGRHYGHTF. In DNA, the CDR3 is TGTGCCAGCGGAGGACAGGGTCGCCACTATGGCCACACCTTC. V usage is TRBV12-3 or TRBV12-4 and J usage is TRBJ1-2; 8 bases agree with TRBD1. The CDR3 contains 14 residues.

V and J are TRBV29-1 and TRBJ1-2, with 8 bases fitting TRBD1. Germline assignment: CDR1 SQVTM and CDR2 ANQGSEA. Losses at the gene ends were 3 bases for V and 5 bases for J; bases not matched to a gene: 5. This CDR3 has 13 amino acids. CDR3 amino acids: CSVDGTGDYGYTF. DNA for the CDR3: TGCAGCGTTGATGGGACAGGCGATTATGGCTACACCTTC.

As for this clonotype: It may be a read error: a sequence one base away is much more abundant. The V gene is TRBV5-1, the J gene TRBJ2-2; a possible D gene is TRBD1 (5 bases). CDR3 size: 14 residues. V was pared by 0 bases and J by 6 bases, with 9 bases between. CDR1 SGHRS and CDR2 YFSETQ come from the germline V gene. The CDR3 sequence is CASSLGGSAGELFF. In nucleotides, the CDR3 is TGCGCCAGCAGCTTGGGGGGCAGCGCCGGGGAGCTGTTTTTT.

This clonotype has a handful of counts. Mismatch with germline at one junction end may stem from a read error. The chain links TRBV2 to TRBJ1-4, with TRBD1 matching 7 bases. The CDR3 spans 15 residues. Germline V gives CDR1 SNHLY, CDR2 FYNNEI. The CDR3, as DNA: TGTGCCAGCAGCGAAGGGGGCCAGCCTAATGAAAAACTGTTTTTT. Protein product: CASSEGGQPNEKLFF.

The chain is built from TRBV18 and TRBJ1-6; 7 bases fit TRBD1. From germline, CDR1 is KGHSH and CDR2 LQKENI. The CDR3 runs 16 residues. After removal of 6 bases from V and 11 bases from J, the junction contained 16 bases not matched to a gene. In DNA form, the CDR3 reads TGTGCCAGCTCTCAGGGGACAGCTAGCAGCGCGGCACCCCTCCACTTT. This sequence encodes CASSQGTASSAAPLHF.

As concerns this clonotype: Its ends do not fully match the called genes, so a read error is possible. The V call is TRBV12-3 or TRBV12-4, the J call TRBJ1-3, with D possibly being TRBD1 (5 bases). The CDR3 has 14 residues. CDR3 in amino acids: CASNLGVGGNTIYF. The CDR3 DNA is TGTGCCAGCAATTTAGGGGTAGGGGGAAACACCATATATTTT.

The chain employs TRBV4-1 and TRBJ2-3, with 8 bases aligning to TRBD2. Trimming took 1 base from V and 4 from J; bases not matched to a gene: 7. CDR3 length: 16 residues. The germline V gene has CDR1 MGHRA and CDR2 YSYEKL. The CDR3 protein is CASSQVVPSGPDTQYF. In DNA, the CDR3 is TGCGCCAGCAGCCAAGTCGTCCCTAGCGGGCCAGATACGCAGTATTTT.

V usage is TRBV14 and J usage is TRBJ2-3; 9 bases are shared with TRBD1. CDR3 length: 15 amino acids. CDR1 is SGHDN and CDR2 is FVKESK in the germline V gene. The ends lost 4 bases at V and 6 bases at J; junction bases unmatched: 8. The CDR3 region has the DNA TGTGCCAGCAGCCCGGGACAGGGCGAGAGGGATACGCAGTATTTT. It is translated as CASSPGQGERDTQYF.

The chain carries TRBV15 and TRBJ1-4; D gene uncertain. The CDR3 contains 15 residues. V was trimmed by 0 bases and J by 0 bases, leaving 5 bases between them. Looked up from germline, CDR1 is LNHNV and CDR2 is YYDKDF (reference sequence). The CDR3 DNA sequence: TGTGCCACCAGCAGAGAAACAGCAACTAATGAAAAACTGTTTTTT. Protein: CATSRETATNEKLFF.

This clonotype was observed a few times. The chain employs TRBV5-1 and TRBJ2-3; D perhaps matches TRBD1 (5 bases). The length of the CDR3 is 14 residues. V was clipped by 4 bases and J by 5 bases, with 14 bases between them. Germline loops: CDR1 SGHRS, CDR2 YFSETQ. The CDR3 sequence is CASSPGHRRDTQYF. The CDR3 DNA reads TGCGCCAGCAGCCCCGGACATCGCCGAGATACGCAGTATTTT.